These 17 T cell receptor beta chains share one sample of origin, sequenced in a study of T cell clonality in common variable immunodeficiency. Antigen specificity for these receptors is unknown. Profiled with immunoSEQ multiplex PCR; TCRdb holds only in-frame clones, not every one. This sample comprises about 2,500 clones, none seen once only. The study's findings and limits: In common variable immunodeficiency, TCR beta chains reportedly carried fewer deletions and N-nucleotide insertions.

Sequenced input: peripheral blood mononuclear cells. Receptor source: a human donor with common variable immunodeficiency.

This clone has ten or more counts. Partial CDR3 DNA: TGTGCCAGCAGCCAAGGGGCCGGACAGAATGGAAACACC. It is translated as CASSQGAGQNGNT. The entire CDR3 is CASSQGAGQNGNTIYF. The chain joins TRBV4-2 to TRBJ1-3, with D perhaps TRBD1 (6 bases). Sequencing ends 3 residues short of the CDR3 end; the germline J gene provides the rest. Germline assignment: CDR1 LGHNA and CDR2 YNFKEQ. The V end was cut by 1 base, the J end by 3 bases, with 13 bases between. The length of the CDR3 is 16 residues.

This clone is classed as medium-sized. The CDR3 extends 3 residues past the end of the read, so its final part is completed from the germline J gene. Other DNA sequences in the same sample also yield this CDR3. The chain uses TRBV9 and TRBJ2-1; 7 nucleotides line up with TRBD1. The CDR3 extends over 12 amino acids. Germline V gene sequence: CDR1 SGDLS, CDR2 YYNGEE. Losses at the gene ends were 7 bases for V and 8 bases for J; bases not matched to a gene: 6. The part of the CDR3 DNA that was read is TGTGCCAGCGGGAGAGGGGGCTATGAG. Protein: CASGRGGYE. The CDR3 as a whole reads CASGRGGYEQFF.

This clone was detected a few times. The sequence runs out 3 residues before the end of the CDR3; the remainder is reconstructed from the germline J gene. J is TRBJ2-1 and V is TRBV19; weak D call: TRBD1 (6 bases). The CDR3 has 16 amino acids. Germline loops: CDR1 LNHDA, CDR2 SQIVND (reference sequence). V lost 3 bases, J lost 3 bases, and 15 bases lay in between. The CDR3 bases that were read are TGTGCCAGTAGTATCCGTAGCAGGGGCTTCTACAATGAG. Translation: CASSIRSRGFYNE. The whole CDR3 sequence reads CASSIRSRGFYNEQFF.

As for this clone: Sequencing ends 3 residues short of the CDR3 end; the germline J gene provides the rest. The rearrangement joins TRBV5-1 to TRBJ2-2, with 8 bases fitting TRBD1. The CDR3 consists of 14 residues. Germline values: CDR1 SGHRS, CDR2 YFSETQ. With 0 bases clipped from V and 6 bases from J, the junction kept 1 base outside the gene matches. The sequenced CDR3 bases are TGCGCCAGCAGCTTGGACAGGGGGTCCGGGGAG. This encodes CASSLDRGSGE. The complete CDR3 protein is CASSLDRGSGELFF.

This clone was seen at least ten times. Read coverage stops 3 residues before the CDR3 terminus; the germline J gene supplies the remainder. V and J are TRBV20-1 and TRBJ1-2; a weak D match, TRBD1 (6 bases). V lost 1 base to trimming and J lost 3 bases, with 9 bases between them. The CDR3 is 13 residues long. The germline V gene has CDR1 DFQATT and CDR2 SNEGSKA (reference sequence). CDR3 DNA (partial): TGCAGTGCTAGAGGGGGGCAGCACTATGGC. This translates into CSARGGQHYG. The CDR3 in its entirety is CSARGGQHYGYTF.

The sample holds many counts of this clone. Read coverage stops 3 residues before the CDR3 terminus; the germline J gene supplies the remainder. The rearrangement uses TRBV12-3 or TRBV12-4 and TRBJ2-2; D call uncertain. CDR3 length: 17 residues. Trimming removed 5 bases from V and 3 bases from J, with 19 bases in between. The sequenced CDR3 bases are TGTGCCAGCAGTCAACGTAGGGTAAACAGTGACACCGGGGAG. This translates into CASSQRRVNSDTGE. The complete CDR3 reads CASSQRRVNSDTGELFF.

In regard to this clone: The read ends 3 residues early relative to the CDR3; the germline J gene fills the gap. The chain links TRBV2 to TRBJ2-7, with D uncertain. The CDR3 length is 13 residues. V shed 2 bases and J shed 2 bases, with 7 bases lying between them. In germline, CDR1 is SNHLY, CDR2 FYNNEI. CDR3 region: CASSELTTYEQYF. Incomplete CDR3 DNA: TGTGCCAGCAGTGAACTAACTACCTACGAG.

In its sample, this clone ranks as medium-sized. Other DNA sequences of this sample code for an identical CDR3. CDR3 DNA (partial): TGCGCCAGCAGCTTCTCCACAGGGGGTGTTTGGGGGCGTGCTGTA. It yields the protein CASSFSTGGVWGRAV. The full-length CDR3 reads as CASSFSTGGVWGRAVAFF. The chain joins TRBV5-1 to TRBJ1-1; TRBD1 matches 8 bases. The CDR3 goes on 3 residues after the read ends, and that part is filled in from the germline J gene. The length of the CDR3 is 18 residues. From germline, CDR1 is SGHRS and CDR2 YFSETQ.

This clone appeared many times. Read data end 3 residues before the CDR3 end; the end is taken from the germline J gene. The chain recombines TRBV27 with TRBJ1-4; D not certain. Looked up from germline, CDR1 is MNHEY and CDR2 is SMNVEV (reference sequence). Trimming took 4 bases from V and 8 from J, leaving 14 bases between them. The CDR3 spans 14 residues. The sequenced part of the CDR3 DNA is TGTGCCAGCAGTTATTCATACAGCGGAGAAAAA. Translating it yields CASSYSYSGEK. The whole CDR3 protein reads CASSYSYSGEKLFF.

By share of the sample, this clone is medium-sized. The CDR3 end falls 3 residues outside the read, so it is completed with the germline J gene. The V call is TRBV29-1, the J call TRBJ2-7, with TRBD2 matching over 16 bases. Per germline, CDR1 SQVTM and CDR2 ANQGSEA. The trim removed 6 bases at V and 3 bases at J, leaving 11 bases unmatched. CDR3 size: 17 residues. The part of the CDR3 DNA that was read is TGCAGCGTCCGCTCCGGGACTAGCGGGGGGGCCATCTACGAG. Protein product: CSVRSGTSGGAIYE. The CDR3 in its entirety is CSVRSGTSGGAIYEQYF.

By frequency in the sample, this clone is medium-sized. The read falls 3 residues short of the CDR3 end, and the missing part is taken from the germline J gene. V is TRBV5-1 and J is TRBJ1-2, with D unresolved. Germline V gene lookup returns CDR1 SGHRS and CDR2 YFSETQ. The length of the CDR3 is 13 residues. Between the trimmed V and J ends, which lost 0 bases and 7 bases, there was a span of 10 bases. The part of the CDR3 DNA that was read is TGCGCCAGCAGCTTGGGACAATTCGGTGGC. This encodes CASSLGQFGG. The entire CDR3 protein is CASSLGQFGGYTF.

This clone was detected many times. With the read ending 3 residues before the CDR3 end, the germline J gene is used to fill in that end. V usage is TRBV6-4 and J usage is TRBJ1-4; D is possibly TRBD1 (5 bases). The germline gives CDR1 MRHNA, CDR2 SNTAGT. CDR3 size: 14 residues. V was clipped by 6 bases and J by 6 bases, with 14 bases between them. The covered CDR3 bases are TGTGCCAGCAGGACCCCGACGGGGGATGAAAAA. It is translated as CASRTPTGDEK. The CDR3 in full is CASRTPTGDEKLFF.

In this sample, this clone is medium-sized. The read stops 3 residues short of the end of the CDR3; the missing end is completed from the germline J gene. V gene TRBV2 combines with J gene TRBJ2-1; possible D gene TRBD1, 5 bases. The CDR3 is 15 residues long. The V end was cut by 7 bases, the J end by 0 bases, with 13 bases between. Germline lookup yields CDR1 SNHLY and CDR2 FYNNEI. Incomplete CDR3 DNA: TGTGCCAGCACGAATAACAGGAACTCCTACAATGAG. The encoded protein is CASTNNRNSYNE. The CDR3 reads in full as CASTNNRNSYNEQFF.

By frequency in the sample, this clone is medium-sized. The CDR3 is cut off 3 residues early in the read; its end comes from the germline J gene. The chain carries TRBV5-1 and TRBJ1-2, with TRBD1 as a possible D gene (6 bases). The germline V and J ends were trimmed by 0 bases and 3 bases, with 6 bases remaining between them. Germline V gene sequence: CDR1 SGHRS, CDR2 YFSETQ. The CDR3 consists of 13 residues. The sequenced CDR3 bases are TGCGCCAGCAGCTTGGCAGGGGACTATGGC. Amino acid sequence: CASSLAGDYG. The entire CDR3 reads CASSLAGDYGYTF.

The covered CDR3 bases are TGTGCCAGTAGTCTCACCGGGACAGGGGGGCCCTACAATGAG. This sequence encodes CASSLTGTGGPYNE. Given in full, the CDR3 is CASSLTGTGGPYNEQFF. This chain joins TRBV19 and TRBJ2-1, with TRBD1 matching over 11 bases. Read sequence stops 3 residues before the CDR3 end, and the germline J gene provides the missing end. V gave up 5 bases and J gave up 2 bases; unmatched junction bases: 8. This CDR3 contains 17 residues. Per the germline V gene, CDR1 is LNHDA and CDR2 is SQIVND (reference sequence).

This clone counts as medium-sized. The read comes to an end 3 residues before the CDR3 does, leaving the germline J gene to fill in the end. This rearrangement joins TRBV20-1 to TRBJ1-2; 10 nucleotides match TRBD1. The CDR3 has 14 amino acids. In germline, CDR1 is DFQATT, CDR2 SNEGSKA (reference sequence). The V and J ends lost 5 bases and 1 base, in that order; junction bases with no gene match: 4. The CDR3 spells CSAPRTGGNYGYTF. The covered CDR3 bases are TGCAGTGCTCCACGGACAGGGGGTAACTATGGC.

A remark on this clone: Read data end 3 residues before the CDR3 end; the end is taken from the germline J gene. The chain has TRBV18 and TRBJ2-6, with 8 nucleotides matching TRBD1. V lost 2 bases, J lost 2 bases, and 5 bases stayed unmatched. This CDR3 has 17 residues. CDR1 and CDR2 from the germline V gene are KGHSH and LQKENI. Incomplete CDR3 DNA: TGTGCCAGCTCACCAATTTCAGGGGGCACTGGGGCCAACGTC. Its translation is CASSPISGGTGANV. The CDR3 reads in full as CASSPISGGTGANVLTF.